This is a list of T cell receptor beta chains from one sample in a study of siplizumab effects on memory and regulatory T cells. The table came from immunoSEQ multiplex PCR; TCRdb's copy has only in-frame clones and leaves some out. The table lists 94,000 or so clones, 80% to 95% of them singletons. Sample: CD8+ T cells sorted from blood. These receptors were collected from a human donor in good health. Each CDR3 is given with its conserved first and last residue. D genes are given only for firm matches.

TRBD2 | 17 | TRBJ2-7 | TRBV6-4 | CASSDSILAGGKSEQYF
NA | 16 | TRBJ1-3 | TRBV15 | CATSRGGLFSGNTIYF
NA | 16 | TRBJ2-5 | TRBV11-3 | CASSLVVTRARETQYF
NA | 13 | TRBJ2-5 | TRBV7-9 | CASNTPYQETQYF
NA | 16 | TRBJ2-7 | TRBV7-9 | CASSLVWGTETYEQYF
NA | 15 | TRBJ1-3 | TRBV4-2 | CASSQGEGSGNTIYF
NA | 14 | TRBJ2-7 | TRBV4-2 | CASSQDLGYYEQYF
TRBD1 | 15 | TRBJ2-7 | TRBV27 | CASSLGTGGAYEQYF
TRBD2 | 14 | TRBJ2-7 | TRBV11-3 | CASSPGLAGYEQYF
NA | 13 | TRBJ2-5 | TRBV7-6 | CASSSWRAETQYF
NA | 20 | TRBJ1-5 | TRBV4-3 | CASTPSLGQFPFPGNQPQHF
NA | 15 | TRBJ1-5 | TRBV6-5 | CASSYGGRANQPQHF
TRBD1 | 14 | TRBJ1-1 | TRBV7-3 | CASSPGQGGTEAFF
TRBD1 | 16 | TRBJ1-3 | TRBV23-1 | CASSQFDRVAGNTIYF
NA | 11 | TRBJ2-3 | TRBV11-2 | CASSLGDTQYF
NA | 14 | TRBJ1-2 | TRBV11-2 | CASSISDRTYGYTF
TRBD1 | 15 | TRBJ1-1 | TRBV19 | CASSRHRGVNTEAFF
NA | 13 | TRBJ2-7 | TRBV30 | CAWSRGGGYEQYF
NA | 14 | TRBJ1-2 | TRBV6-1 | CASSEVEGPYGYTF
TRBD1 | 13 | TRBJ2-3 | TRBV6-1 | CASNRQGPDTQYF